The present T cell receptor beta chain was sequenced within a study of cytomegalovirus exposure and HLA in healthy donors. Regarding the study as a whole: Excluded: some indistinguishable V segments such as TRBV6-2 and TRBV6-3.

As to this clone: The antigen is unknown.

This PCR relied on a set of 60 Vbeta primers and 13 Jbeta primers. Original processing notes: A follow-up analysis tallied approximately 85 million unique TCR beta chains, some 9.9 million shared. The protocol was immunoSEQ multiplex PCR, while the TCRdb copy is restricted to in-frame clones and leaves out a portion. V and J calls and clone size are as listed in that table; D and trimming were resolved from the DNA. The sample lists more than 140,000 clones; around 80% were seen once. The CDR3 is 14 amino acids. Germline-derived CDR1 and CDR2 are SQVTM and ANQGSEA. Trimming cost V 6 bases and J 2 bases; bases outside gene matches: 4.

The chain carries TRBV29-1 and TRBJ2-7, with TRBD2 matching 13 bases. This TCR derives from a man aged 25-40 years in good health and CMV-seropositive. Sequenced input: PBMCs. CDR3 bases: TGCAGCGTGTGGACTAGCGGGAGCCCCTACGAGCAGTACTTC. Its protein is CSVWTSGSPYEQYF.